This T cell receptor (beta chain) originates from a study of blood T cell repertoires in COVID-19. Study details: Acute-phase and convalescent COVID-19 samples originated in the United States, Italy and Spain. The analysed material was cDNA or gDNA that came from T cells, B-cell-depleted T cells, or PBMCs.

The germline V gene encodes CDR1 LGHDT and CDR2 YNNKEL (reference sequence). The ends lost 3 bases at V and 0 bases at J; junction bases unmatched: 11. The CDR3 is 17 residues long. In the original workflow: The assay estimated nucleated cells by amplifying reference gene primers. TCRdb's copy holds only in-frame clones and misses some; the assay was immunoSEQ multiplex PCR. V, J and clone size are those of that table, while D and trimming were read from the DNA. The sample includes about 90,000 clones, 87% of them seen just once. Material: peripheral blood. This chain uses TRBV3-1 (or the pseudogene TRBV3-2) with TRBJ2-7; 7 bases agree with TRBD2. The TCR was taken from a male donor with acute or convalescent COVID-19. The CDR3 loop reads CASSQGRGSGTSYEQYF. The CDR3 DNA reads TGTGCCAGCAGCCAGGGCCGGGGGAGCGGGACCTCCTACGAGCAGTACTTC.